The clone carrying this TCR beta chain was recorded a few times. This specimen belongs to a study of shared clonotypes between healthy human individuals. Using immunoSEQ multiplex PCR, the repertoire was profiled, and TCRdb retains in-frame clones only, with some absent. Counted here are about 960,000 clones, around three quarters occurring once; the ten biggest clones make up nearly 1.5%. The V and J ends lost 9 bases and 3 bases, in that order; junction bases with no gene match: 9. CDR3 length equals 14 residues. Germline V gives CDR1 SGHRS, CDR2 YFSETQ. This TCR came from a man between 18 and 29 years old in good health. The V call is TRBV5-1, the J call TRBJ1-5, with 7 positions matching TRBD1. Input material: memory CD4+ T cells sorted from blood. Subset in this sample: CD45RA-negative fraction. The DNA of the CDR3 is TGCGCCACCAGTTTGGGGACAGTCAATCAGCCCCAGCATTTT. It is translated as CATSLGTVNQPQHF.